This T cell receptor beta chain came from a study of monozygotic twins with inflammatory bowel disease. General study points: Twin pairs that were concordant did not differ from discordant pairs in repertoire similarity, possibly from limited power.

TCRdb processed the 5' RACE reads again and assigns one entry to each CDR3 protein, with no DNA. This table holds under 150,000 distinct CDR3 sequences. With respect to this clonotype: Its antigen remains unknown.

Sample: blood. The clonotype comes from a human donor with ulcerative colitis or Crohn's disease, or a healthy co-twin of an affected twin (not recorded which).

Here the CDR3 reads CAAGTGFYEQYF. This chain joins TRBV24-1 and TRBJ2-7; TCRdb's D gene call, TRBD1, goes unchecked for lack of DNA. CDR3 length: 12 amino acids. The germline CDR1 and CDR2 sequences are KGHDR and SFDVKD.